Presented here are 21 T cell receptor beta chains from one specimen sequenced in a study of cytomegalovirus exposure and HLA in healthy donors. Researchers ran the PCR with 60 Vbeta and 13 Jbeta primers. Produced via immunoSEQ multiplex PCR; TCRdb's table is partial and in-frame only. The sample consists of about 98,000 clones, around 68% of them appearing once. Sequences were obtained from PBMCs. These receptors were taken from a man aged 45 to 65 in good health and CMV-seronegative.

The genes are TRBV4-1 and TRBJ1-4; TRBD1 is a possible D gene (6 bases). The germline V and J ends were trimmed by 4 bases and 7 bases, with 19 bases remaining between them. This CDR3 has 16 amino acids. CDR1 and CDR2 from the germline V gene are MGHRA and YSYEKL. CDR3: CASSRPLQGKAEKLFF. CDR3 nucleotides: TGCGCCAGCAGCCGGCCCCTTCAGGGGAAGGCTGAAAAACTGTTTTTT.

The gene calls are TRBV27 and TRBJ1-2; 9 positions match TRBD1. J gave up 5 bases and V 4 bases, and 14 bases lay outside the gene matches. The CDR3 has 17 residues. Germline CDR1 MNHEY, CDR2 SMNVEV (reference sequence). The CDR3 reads CASSSYFRDREDYGYTF. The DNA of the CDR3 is TGTGCCAGCAGTTCATACTTCCGGGACAGGGAGGATTATGGCTACACCTTC.

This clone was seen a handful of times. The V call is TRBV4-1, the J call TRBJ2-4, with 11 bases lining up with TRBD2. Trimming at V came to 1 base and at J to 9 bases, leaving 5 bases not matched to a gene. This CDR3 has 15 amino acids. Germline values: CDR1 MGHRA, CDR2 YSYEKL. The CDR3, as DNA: TGCGCCAGCAGCCAAGGACTAGCGGGGAAGGGCATTCAGTACTTC. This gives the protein CASSQGLAGKGIQYF.

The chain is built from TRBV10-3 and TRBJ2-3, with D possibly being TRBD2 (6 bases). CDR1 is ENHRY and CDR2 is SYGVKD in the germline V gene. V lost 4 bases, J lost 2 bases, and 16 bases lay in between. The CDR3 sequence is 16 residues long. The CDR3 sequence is CAISGGVAAYTDTQYF. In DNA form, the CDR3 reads TGTGCCATCAGTGGCGGAGTAGCGGCTTACACAGATACGCAGTATTTT.

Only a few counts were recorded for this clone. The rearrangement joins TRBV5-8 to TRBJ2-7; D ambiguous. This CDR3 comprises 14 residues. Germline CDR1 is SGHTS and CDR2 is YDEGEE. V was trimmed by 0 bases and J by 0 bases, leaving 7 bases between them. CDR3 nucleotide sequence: TGTGCCAGCAGCTTGGCCGGGTTCTCCTACGAGCAGTACTTC. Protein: CASSLAGFSYEQYF. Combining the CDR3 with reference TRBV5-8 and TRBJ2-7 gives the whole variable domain EAGVTQSPTHLIKTRGQQATLRCSPISGHTSVYWYQQALGLGLQFLLWYDEGEERNRGNFPPRFSGRQFPNYSSELNVNALELEDSALYLCASSLAGFSYEQYFGPGTRLTVT.

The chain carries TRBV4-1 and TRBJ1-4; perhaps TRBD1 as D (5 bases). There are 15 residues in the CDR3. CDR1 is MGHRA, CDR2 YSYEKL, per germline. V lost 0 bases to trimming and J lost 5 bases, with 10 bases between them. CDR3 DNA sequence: TGCGCCAGCAGCCAAGAACAGGATTGGAATGAAAAACTGTTTTTT. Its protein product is CASSQEQDWNEKLFF.

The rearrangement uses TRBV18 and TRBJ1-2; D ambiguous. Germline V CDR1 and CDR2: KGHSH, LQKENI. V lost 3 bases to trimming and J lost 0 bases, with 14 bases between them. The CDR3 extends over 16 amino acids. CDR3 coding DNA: TGTGCCAGCTCACCCGTTCCCCACTTTTCTAACTATGGCTACACCTTC. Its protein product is CASSPVPHFSNYGYTF.

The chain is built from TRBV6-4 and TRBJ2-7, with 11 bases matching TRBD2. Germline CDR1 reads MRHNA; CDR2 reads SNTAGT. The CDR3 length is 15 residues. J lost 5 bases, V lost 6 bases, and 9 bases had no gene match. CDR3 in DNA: TGTGCCAGCAGCGTAGTAGCGGGAGGGCCAAACGAGCAGTACTTC. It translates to CASSVVAGGPNEQYF.

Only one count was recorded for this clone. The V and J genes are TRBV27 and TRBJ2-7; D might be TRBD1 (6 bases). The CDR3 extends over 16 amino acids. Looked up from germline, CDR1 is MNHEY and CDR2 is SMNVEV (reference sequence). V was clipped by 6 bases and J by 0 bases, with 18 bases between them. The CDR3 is CASSHTGPAPSYEQYF. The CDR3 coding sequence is TGTGCCAGCAGCCACACAGGGCCGGCACCCTCCTACGAGCAGTACTTC.

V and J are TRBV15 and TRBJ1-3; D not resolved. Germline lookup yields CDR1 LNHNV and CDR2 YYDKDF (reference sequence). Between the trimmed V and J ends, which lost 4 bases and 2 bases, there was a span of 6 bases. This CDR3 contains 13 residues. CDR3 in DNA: TGTGCCACCAGCACCGGGGCTGGAAACACCATATATTTT. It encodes CATSTGAGNTIYF.

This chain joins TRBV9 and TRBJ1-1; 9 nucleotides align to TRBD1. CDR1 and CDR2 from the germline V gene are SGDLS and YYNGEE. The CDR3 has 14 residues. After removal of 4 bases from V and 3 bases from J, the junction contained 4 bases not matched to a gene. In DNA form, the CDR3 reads TGTGCCAGCAGCCCAGGGACAGGGCACACTGAAGCTTTCTTT. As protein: CASSPGTGHTEAFF.

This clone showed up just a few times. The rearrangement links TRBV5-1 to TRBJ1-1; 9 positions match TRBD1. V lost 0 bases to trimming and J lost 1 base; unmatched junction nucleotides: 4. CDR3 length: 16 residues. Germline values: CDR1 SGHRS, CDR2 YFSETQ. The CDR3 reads CASSLGPGQGNTEAFF. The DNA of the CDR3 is TGCGCCAGCAGCTTGGGACCGGGACAGGGGAACACTGAAGCTTTCTTT.

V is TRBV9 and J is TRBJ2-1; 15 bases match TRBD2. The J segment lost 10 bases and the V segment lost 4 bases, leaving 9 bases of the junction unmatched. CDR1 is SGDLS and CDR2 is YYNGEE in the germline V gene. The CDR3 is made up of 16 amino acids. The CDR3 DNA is TGTGCCAGCAGCTCTAGGACTAGCGGGAGGGCCCAGGAGCAGTTCTTC. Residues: CASSSRTSGRAQEQFF. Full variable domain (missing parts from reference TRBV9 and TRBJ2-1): DSGVTQTPKHLITATGQRVTLRCSPRSGDLSVYWYQQSLDQGLQFLIQYYNGEERAKGNILERFSAQQFPDLHSELNLSSLELGDSALYFCASSSRTSGRAQEQFFGPGTRLTVL.

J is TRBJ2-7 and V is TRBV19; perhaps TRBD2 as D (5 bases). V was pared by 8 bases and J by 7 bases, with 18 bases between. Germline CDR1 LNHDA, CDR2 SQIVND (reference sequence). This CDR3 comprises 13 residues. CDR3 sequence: CASSDTGIGEQYF. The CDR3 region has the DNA TGTGCCAGTTCCGACACGGGAATCGGGGAGCAGTACTTC.

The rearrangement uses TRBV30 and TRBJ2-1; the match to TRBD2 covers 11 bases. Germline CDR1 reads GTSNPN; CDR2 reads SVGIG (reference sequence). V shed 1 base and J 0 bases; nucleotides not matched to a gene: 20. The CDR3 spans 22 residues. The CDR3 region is CAWSGTATPGLAVRSSYNEQFF. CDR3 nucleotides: TGTGCCTGGAGTGGGACCGCAACCCCGGGACTAGCGGTCCGAAGCTCCTACAATGAGCAGTTCTTC.

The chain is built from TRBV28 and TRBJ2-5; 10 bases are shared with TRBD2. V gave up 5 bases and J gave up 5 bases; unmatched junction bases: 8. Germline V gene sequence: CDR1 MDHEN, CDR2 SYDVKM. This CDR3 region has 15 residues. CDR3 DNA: TGTGCCAGCAGTCAACAAGCGGGGGGGCGTGAGACCCAGTACTTC. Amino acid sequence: CASSQQAGGRETQYF.

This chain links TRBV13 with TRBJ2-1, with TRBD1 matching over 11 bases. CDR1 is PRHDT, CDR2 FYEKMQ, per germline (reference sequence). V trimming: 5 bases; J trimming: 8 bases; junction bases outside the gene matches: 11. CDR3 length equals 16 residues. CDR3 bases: TGTGCCAGCAGCCCCCGGACAGGGGGCGTTAGGGATGAGCAGTTCTTC. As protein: CASSPRTGGVRDEQFF.

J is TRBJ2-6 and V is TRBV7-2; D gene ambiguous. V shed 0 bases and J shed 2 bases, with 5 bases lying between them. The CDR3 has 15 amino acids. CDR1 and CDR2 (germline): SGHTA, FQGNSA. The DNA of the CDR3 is TGTGCCAGCAGCTTAGCGGAGACTGGGGCCAACGTCCTGACTTTC. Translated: CASSLAETGANVLTF.

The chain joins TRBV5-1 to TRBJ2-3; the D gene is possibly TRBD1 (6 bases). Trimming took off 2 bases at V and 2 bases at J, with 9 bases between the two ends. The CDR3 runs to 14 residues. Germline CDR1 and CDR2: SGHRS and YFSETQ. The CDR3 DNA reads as TGCGCCAGCAGCTTCGGGACAAACACAGATACGCAGTATTTT. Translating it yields CASSFGTNTDTQYF. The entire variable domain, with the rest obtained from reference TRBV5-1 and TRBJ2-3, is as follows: KAGVTQTPRYLIKTRGQQVTLSCSPISGHRSVSWYQQTPGQGLQFLFEYFSETQRNKGNFPGRFSGRQFSNSRSEMNVSTLELGDSALYLCASSFGTNTDTQYFGPGTRLTVL.

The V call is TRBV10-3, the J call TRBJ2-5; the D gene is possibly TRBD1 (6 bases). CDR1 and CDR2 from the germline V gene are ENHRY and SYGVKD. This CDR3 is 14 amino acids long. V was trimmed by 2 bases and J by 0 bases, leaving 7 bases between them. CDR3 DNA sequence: TGTGCCATCAGTGAGACAGGGTACCAAGAGACCCAGTACTTC. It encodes CAISETGYQETQYF.

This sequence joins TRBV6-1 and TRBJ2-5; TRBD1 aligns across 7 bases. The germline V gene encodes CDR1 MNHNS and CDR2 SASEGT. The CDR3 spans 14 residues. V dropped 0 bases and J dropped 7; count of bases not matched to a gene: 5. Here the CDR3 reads CASSEADRPGTQYF. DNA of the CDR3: TGTGCCAGCAGTGAAGCGGACAGGCCAGGGACCCAGTACTTC.